Below are 5 T cell receptor beta chains sequenced from a single sample in a study of persistence of HIV-infected CD4 T cells (dated by TCRdb to between 2020 and 2021). The immunoSEQ hsTCRB assay version 4 in survey mode was used to sequence TCRbeta repertoires from genomic DNA. TCRdb mirrors the immuneACCESS table, restricted to in-frame sequences. Some clones are absent from its copies; in checked studies, under half trace to an unresolved V gene, and the reason for the others is unknown. A total of more than 35,000 clones appear in this sample, approximately 90% of them only once. The ten largest clones capture about 1.8% of the sample. Sample treatment or condition, as interpreted from the label and publication: suppressive antiretroviral therapy. As a nonspecific positive control representing the CD4+ T cell repertoire, cells were stimulated with anti-CD3/anti-CD28 magnetic beads. Sorting of responding CD4+ T cells was based on upregulation of both CD40 ligand and CD69.

What these receptors recognize is not known. The input for sequencing was CD4+ T cells sorted from PBMCs after roughly 18-hour stimulation, taken from a patient who received antiretroviral therapy. The intended sense of this specimen's cell subset or site label: CD40L+CD69+ CD4 T cells responding to anti-CD3/anti-CD28 beads, representing the overall repertoire. Receptor source: an adult man with HIV who was CMV-seropositive.

The genes are TRBV19 and TRBJ2-5, with TRBD2 matching over 10 bases. V gave up 3 bases and J gave up 7 bases; unmatched junction bases: 11. The CDR3 spans 16 residues. CDR1 LNHDA and CDR2 SQIVND come from the germline V gene (reference sequence). CDR3 DNA sequence: TGTGCCAGTAGTATGAGCGGGGGGGCCAGTCTTGGGACCCAGTACTTC. Encoded protein: CASSMSGGASLGTQYF.

The chain is built from TRBV7-3 and TRBJ2-3, with 10 bases identical to TRBD2. CDR3 length: 14 amino acids. Germline loops: CDR1 SGHTA, CDR2 FQGTGA. V shed 3 bases and J 6 bases; nucleotides not matched to a gene: 3. CDR3 DNA: TGTGCCAGCAGCTTGAGCGGGGGGGCCGATACGCAGTATTTT. This encodes CASSLSGGADTQYF.

This clone was seen only a few times. The V and J genes are TRBV2 and TRBJ1-2; TRBD1 agrees at 10 bases. Germline V gives CDR1 SNHLY, CDR2 FYNNEI. The CDR3 covers 15 residues. V gave up 3 bases and J gave up 7 bases; unmatched junction bases: 8. The CDR3 sequence: CASSEVTGTGVGYTF. The CDR3 DNA reads TGTGCCAGCAGTGAGGTGACCGGGACAGGGGTTGGCTACACCTTC.

The CDR3 here is CASRRDRGTNSPLHF. CDR3 in DNA: TGTGCCAGCAGACGCGACAGGGGGACTAATTCACCCCTCCACTTT. The V and J genes are TRBV2 and TRBJ1-6; 9 bases are a match to TRBD1. Per the germline V gene, CDR1 is SNHLY and CDR2 is FYNNEI. V lost 6 bases to trimming and J lost 6 bases; unmatched junction nucleotides: 6. The length of the CDR3 is 15 residues.

This clone has just one count. The chain uses TRBV28 and TRBJ2-1, with 7 bases aligning to TRBD2. Unmatched junction bases numbered 6, after V lost 9 bases and J lost 4 bases. Per the germline V gene, CDR1 is MDHEN and CDR2 is SYDVKM. The CDR3 is made up of 13 amino acids. CDR3 in amino acids: CASLAGTYNEQFF. For the CDR3, the DNA is TGTGCCAGTTTAGCGGGCACTTACAATGAGCAGTTCTTC.